The present TCR beta chain was sequenced within a study of CD8+ T cells in alopecia areata. Findings of the study overall: Higher clonality than in normal scalp was seen in lesional scalp, especially alopecia totalis/universalis.

Sequencing relied on a cDNA template that was reverse transcribed from extracted RNA. Repertoires were generated with immunoSEQ multiplex PCR, while TCRdb's copy carries only in-frame clones and drops some. The data hold 110,000 or so clones, with roughly 64% observed a single time. The authors sorted CD4+ and CD8+ T cells from PBMCs. With regard to this clone: Its antigen remains unknown.

With V trimmed by 2 bases and J by 5 bases, 8 bases remained unmatched. The CDR3 consists of 16 residues. Germline V gives CDR1 SEHNR, CDR2 FQNEAQ (reference sequence). The sequence was collected from a human donor in good health. The chain couples TRBV7-9 to TRBJ2-7, with 11 positions matching TRBD1. Sequences were obtained from CD8+ T cells sorted from blood. The CDR3 is CASSLSRGQGENEQYF. The CDR3 region has the DNA TGTGCCAGCAGCTTAAGCAGGGGACAGGGGGAGAACGAGCAGTACTTC.